These 30 T cell receptor beta chains originate from one sample sequenced in a study of shared clonotypes between healthy human individuals. Profiling relied on immunoSEQ multiplex PCR, and the TCRdb table lists in-frame clones only, not all of them. The repertoire holds millions of clones, with just over 90% as singletons. The sample was naive CD4+ T cells sorted from blood. Subset described: CD45RA+ positively selected. Receptors originate from a man between 18 and 35 years old in good health.

This chain joins TRBV21-1 and TRBJ1-5. TRBV21-1 is a documented pseudogene. The CDR3 consists of 17 residues. This chain's CDR3 is CASSSPCPSGAGQPQHF. CDR3 DNA: TGTGCCAGCAGCTCCCCATGTCCGTCGGGGGCAGGGCAGCCCCAGCATTTT.

This chain uses TRBV29-1 with TRBJ2-1; TRBD2 matches at 10 bases. Germline V gene sequence: CDR1 SQVTM, CDR2 ANQGSEA. This CDR3 contains 13 residues. The V segment lost 3 bases and the J segment 12 bases; nucleotides outside the gene matches: 8. The CDR3 here is CSVDKAGGPRQFF. The CDR3 DNA follows: TGCAGCGTTGATAAAGCGGGGGGGCCGAGGCAGTTCTTC.

With respect to this clone: An end of the junction does not agree with germline; a read error may underlie this. This chain uses TRBV6-1 with TRBJ2-2; the D call may be TRBD1 or TRBD2 (7 bases each). Germline CDR1 MNHNS, CDR2 SASEGT. This CDR3 comprises 13 residues. This CDR3 reads CAGGTVNTGELFF. The CDR3 DNA follows: TGCGCCGGGGGGACAGTAAACACCGGGGAGCTGTTTTTT.

The chain uses TRBV4-1 and TRBJ1-2, with TRBD1 identical over 8 bases. This CDR3 has 14 residues. Germline lookup yields CDR1 MGHRA and CDR2 YSYEKL. V trimming: 3 bases; J trimming: 10 bases; junction bases outside the gene matches: 10. CDR3 DNA: TGCGCCAGCAGCCAGGCCCGGACAGGGCGGGACTACACCTTC. This gives the protein CASSQARTGRDYTF.

This clone was seen more than once but under ten times. This chain connects TRBV6-5 to TRBJ1-1; D remains unclear. The V end lost 10 bases, the J end lost 1 base, and 7 bases lay between the germline ends. The germline gives CDR1 MNHEY, CDR2 SVGAGI. CDR3 size: 11 residues. The CDR3 DNA sequence: TGTGCCACCCGGGCGAACACTGAAGCTTTCTTT. As protein: CATRANTEAFF.

This clone has just one count. CDR3: CASSLGLTSTDTQYF. CDR3 bases: TGTGCCAGCAGCTTAGGACTTACTAGCACAGATACGCAGTATTTT. The genes are TRBV7-9 and TRBJ2-3, with D unclear. The CDR3 sequence is 15 residues long. V dropped 1 base and J dropped 0 bases, with 8 bases sitting between them. Per the germline V gene, CDR1 is SEHNR and CDR2 is FQNEAQ (reference sequence).

This chain connects TRBV29-1 to TRBJ2-7; 9 positions match TRBD2. V lost 3 bases to trimming and J lost 1 base; unmatched junction nucleotides: 19. Germline CDR1 is SQVTM and CDR2 is ANQGSEA. The CDR3 extends over 19 amino acids. The CDR3 nucleotides read TGCAGCGTTGAGGAACAGGATTTTACTAGCGGGCGGATATCCTACGAGCAGTACTTC. It codes for CSVEEQDFTSGRISYEQYF.

This chain connects TRBV30 to TRBJ1-4; D is possibly TRBD1 (6 bases). V was clipped by 0 bases and J by 8 bases, with 19 bases between them. Per germline, CDR1 GTSNPN and CDR2 SVGIG (reference sequence). This CDR3 region has 16 residues. The CDR3 DNA reads TGTGCCTGGAGTGTACAAGAAGGGGGGCGTCACGAAAAACTGTTTTTT. This sequence encodes CAWSVQEGGRHEKLFF. The variable domain in full, with the rest retrieved from reference TRBV30 and TRBJ1-4, is SQTIHQWPATLVQPVGSPLSLECTVEGTSNPNLYWYRQAAGRGLQLLFYSVGIGQISSEVPQNLSASRPQDRQFILSSKKLLLSDSGFYLCAWSVQEGGRHEKLFFGSGTQLSVL.

This clone was detected only a few times. This chain uses TRBV6-6 with TRBJ2-7; TRBD2 agrees at 7 bases. The CDR3 has 11 residues. CDR1 is MNHNY and CDR2 is SVGAGI in the germline V gene (reference sequence). With V trimmed by 7 bases and J by 4 bases, 1 base remained unmatched. The CDR3 is CASTGGYEQYF. CDR3 in DNA: TGTGCCAGCACCGGGGGGTACGAGCAGTACTTC.

This chain joins TRBV6-5 and TRBJ1-4; D unresolved. CDR1 and CDR2 (germline): MNHEY, SVGAGI. CDR3 length equals 14 residues. The V and J ends lost 6 bases and 8 bases respectively, with 16 bases between them. The CDR3 loop is CASRQRSRREKLFF. CDR3 DNA: TGTGCCAGCAGACAGCGTAGTCGAAGAGAAAAACTGTTTTTT.

The chain is built from TRBV11-2 and TRBJ2-1, with a tentative D call TRBD1 (5 bases). Germline lookup yields CDR1 SGHAT and CDR2 FQNNGV. The CDR3 spans 15 residues. Deletions cut 3 bases from V and 6 bases from J, with 15 bases between. The CDR3 loop is CASSFLFAGRNEQFF. CDR3 nucleotides: TGTGCCAGCAGCTTCCTTTTTGCAGGGCGCAATGAGCAGTTCTTC. Together with reference TRBV11-2 and TRBJ2-1, the CDR3 gives the full variable domain: EAGVAQSPRYKIIEKRQSVAFWCNPISGHATLYWYQQILGQGPKLLIQFQNNGVVDDSQLPKDRFSAERLKGVDSTLKIQPAKLEDSAVYLCASSFLFAGRNEQFFGPGTRLTVL.

In the case of this clone: Other DNA variants within this sample encode the same CDR3. The rearrangement uses TRBV5-4 and TRBJ2-5, with a possible D match to TRBD2 (6 bases). CDR1 is SGHNT, CDR2 YYREEE, per germline (reference sequence). This CDR3 is built from 15 residues. Trimming took off 0 bases at V and 2 bases at J, with 11 bases between the two ends. This CDR3 reads CASSLASGTQETQYF. The CDR3 nucleotides are TGTGCCAGCAGCTTGGCGTCAGGGACTCAAGAGACCCAGTACTTC.

The chain carries TRBV6-6 and TRBJ2-1; D might be TRBD2 (7 bases). Germline V gene lookup returns CDR1 MNHNY and CDR2 SVGAGI (reference sequence). This CDR3 contains 14 residues. V dropped 2 bases and J dropped 7 bases, with 12 bases sitting between them. The CDR3 sequence is CASSYPGGRNEQFF. CDR3 nucleotides: TGTGCCAGCAGTTACCCCGGGGGGCGAAATGAGCAGTTCTTC.

The V gene is TRBV7-2, the J gene TRBJ2-3, with TRBD2 matching 7 bases. The germline gives CDR1 SGHTA, CDR2 FQGNSA. This CDR3 spans 14 amino acids. V lost 7 bases to trimming and J lost 10 bases; unmatched junction nucleotides: 14. CDR3 DNA sequence: TGTGCCAGCAATTTCGGGGGAGGGCCCAGGGCGCAGTATTTT. Translation: CASNFGGGPRAQYF.

The CDR3: CASSLATMGSPLHF. CDR3 in DNA: TGCGCCAGCAGCTTGGCCACCATGGGTTCACCCCTCCACTTT. This chain uses TRBV5-1 with TRBJ1-6; D unresolved. Germline V gene sequence: CDR1 SGHRS, CDR2 YFSETQ. Trimming took 0 bases from V and 9 from J, leaving 10 bases between them. The CDR3 runs to 14 residues.

This clone was detected only once. The chain links TRBV12-1 to TRBJ1-5. TRBV12-1 is described as a pseudogene. The CDR3 runs to 15 residues. The CDR3 protein is CASSFAGTSNQPQHF. DNA for the CDR3: TGTGCCAGCAGCTTTGCTGGTACGAGTAATCAGCCCCAGCATTTT.

This clone was recorded once. The gene calls are TRBV18 and TRBJ2-1; a weak D match, TRBD1 (6 bases). Germline CDR1 is KGHSH and CDR2 is LQKENI. The CDR3 spans 15 residues. The V and J ends lost 3 bases and 4 bases respectively, with 13 bases between them. CDR3 region: CASSPLPGTYNEQFF. CDR3 nucleotide sequence: TGTGCCAGCTCACCGCTTCCGGGGACATACAATGAGCAGTTCTTC.

The chain recombines TRBV15 with TRBJ2-1; 9 nucleotides match TRBD2. The CDR3 extends over 17 amino acids. The junction had 8 bases not matched to a gene; V was cut back by 5 bases and J by 0 bases. Per the germline V gene, CDR1 is LNHNV and CDR2 is YYDKDF (reference sequence). The CDR3 sequence: CATSSGTSQDSYNEQFF. The CDR3 nucleotides read TGTGCCACCAGCTCCGGGACTAGCCAAGACTCCTACAATGAGCAGTTCTTC.

In its sample, this clone was seen once. V gene TRBV10-3 combines with J gene TRBJ2-7; D tentatively reads TRBD1 or TRBD2 (5 bases each). In germline, CDR1 is ENHRY, CDR2 SYGVKD. The CDR3 covers 14 residues. Trimming stripped 5 bases from V and 2 bases from J, with 13 bases between. As DNA, the CDR3 is TGTGCCATCAGTCAGAGGGACCGACCCTACGAGCAGTACTTC. Its translation is CAISQRDRPYEQYF.

Remarks on this clone: The identical CDR3 is also encoded by other nucleotide sequences in the sample. The chain links TRBV10-3 to TRBJ2-1; tentatively, D is TRBD2 (5 bases). V was shortened by 2 bases and J by 0 bases, with 8 bases between the two germline ends. The germline CDR1 and CDR2 sequences are ENHRY and SYGVKD. CDR3 length equals 15 residues. Written as DNA, the CDR3 is TGTGCCATCAGTGAGGGAGGCGGCTCCTACAATGAGCAGTTCTTC. This sequence encodes CAISEGGGSYNEQFF.

A remark on this clone: Other DNA sequences in this sample translate to the same CDR3. This rearrangement joins TRBV7-9 to TRBJ2-7; D remains unclear. This CDR3 has 12 amino acids. V was clipped by 2 bases and J by 3 bases, with 5 bases between them. CDR1 is SEHNR, CDR2 FQNEAQ, per germline (reference sequence). The CDR3: CASSLNSYEQYF. CDR3 DNA: TGTGCCAGCAGCTTAAACAGCTACGAGCAGTACTTC.

In DNA form, the CDR3 reads TGTGCCAGCAGTTTTACGTTTGGGAGCTCTGGAAACACCATATATTTT. Its translation: CASSFTFGSSGNTIYF. The chain is built from TRBV28 and TRBJ1-3, with D unresolved. The CDR3 has 16 residues. V shed 3 bases and J shed 0 bases, with 12 bases lying between them. In germline, CDR1 is MDHEN, CDR2 SYDVKM.

The J gene is TRBJ2-5, the V gene TRBV15, with a weak D call TRBD1 (5 bases). Germline V gene sequence: CDR1 LNHNV, CDR2 YYDKDF (reference sequence). CDR3 length: 16 amino acids. V was trimmed by 1 base and J by 7 bases, leaving 19 bases between them. The CDR3 nucleotides are TGTGCCACCAGCAGAGGAGTAGGGGCGGTTTTTATGACCCAGTACTTC. It is translated as CATSRGVGAVFMTQYF.

The chain links TRBV28 to TRBJ1-5, with D hard to call. Germline V gene lookup returns CDR1 MDHEN and CDR2 SYDVKM. CDR3 length: 12 residues. V was shortened by 8 bases and J by 6 bases, with 11 bases between the two germline ends. The CDR3 bases are TGTGCCAGCGCTGTACCTGGTCAGCCCCAGCATTTT. Protein: CASAVPGQPQHF.

This clone is a singleton in its sample. The chain links TRBV30 to TRBJ2-7, with TRBD1 matching over 8 bases. V gave up 3 bases and J gave up 1 base; unmatched junction bases: 11. The CDR3 runs to 16 residues. The germline CDR1 and CDR2 sequences are GTSNPN and SVGIG (reference sequence). The CDR3: CAWRGQGPIDSYEQYF. In DNA, the CDR3 is TGTGCCTGGAGAGGACAGGGACCGATCGATTCCTACGAGCAGTACTTC. Complete variable domain (other parts from reference TRBV30 and TRBJ2-7): SQTIHQWPATLVQPVGSPLSLECTVEGTSNPNLYWYRQAAGRGLQLLFYSVGIGQISSEVPQNLSASRPQDRQFILSSKKLLLSDSGFYLCAWRGQGPIDSYEQYFGPGTRLTVT.

This clone was seen just once. The rearrangement joins TRBV14 to TRBJ2-3, with 11 bases that match TRBD2. The CDR3 is made up of 15 amino acids. Germline trimming cut 4 bases from V and 1 base from J; bases unmatched to any gene: 1. The germline V gene has CDR1 SGHDN and CDR2 FVKESK. CDR3 sequence reads: CASSPGLAGTDTQYF. The DNA of the CDR3 is TGTGCCAGCAGCCCGGGACTAGCGGGCACAGATACGCAGTATTTT.

This sequence joins TRBV30 and TRBJ1-6; D is ambiguous. There are 16 residues in the CDR3. Germline loops: CDR1 GTSNPN, CDR2 SVGIG (reference sequence). The V end was cut by 2 bases, the J end by 3 bases, with 14 bases between. CDR3 bases: TGTGCCTGGAGTAGGGTCGGGCGAGACTATAATTCACCCCTCCACTTT. This encodes CAWSRVGRDYNSPLHF.

This chain joins TRBV5-1 and TRBJ2-7; 8 nucleotides align to TRBD2. CDR3 size: 13 residues. J lost 6 bases, V lost 4 bases, and 6 bases had no gene match. Germline CDR1 is SGHRS and CDR2 is YFSETQ. The CDR3 region is CASSDGLASEQYF. The DNA for the CDR3 is TGCGCCAGCAGCGACGGACTAGCCTCCGAGCAGTACTTC.

V and J are TRBV6-6 and TRBJ1-1, with D unclear. This CDR3 is built from 14 residues. Germline V lookup: CDR1 MNHNY, CDR2 SVGAGI (reference sequence). V lost 0 bases, J lost 4 bases, and 9 bases lay in between. CDR3: CASSYSEGVTEAFF. CDR3 nucleotide sequence: TGTGCCAGCAGTTACTCAGAAGGAGTCACTGAAGCTTTCTTT.

The chain uses TRBV18 and TRBJ2-3; no firm D call. Germline CDR1 and CDR2: KGHSH and LQKENI. The CDR3 has 15 amino acids. V lost 3 bases and J lost 0, with 10 bases in between. Here the CDR3 reads CASSPTVLSTDTQYF. For the CDR3, the DNA is TGTGCCAGCTCACCCACTGTCCTTAGCACAGATACGCAGTATTTT.